Shown below are 7 T cell receptor beta chains from a single sample sequenced in a study of T cells in Graves' hyperthyroidism and ophthalmopathy. RNA transcripts yielded amplified TCR beta CDR3 regions. TCR CDR3 underwent first-round RT-PCR with the HTBI primer set. TCRdb reanalysed the multiplex PCR reads using MiXCR and keeps one entry per CDR3 protein. The sample has around 690,000 distinct CDR3 sequences; about 20% are singletons. Sequences were obtained from blood. The receptors originated from a man aged 25-40 years with Graves' ophthalmopathy.

This chain joins TRBV18 and TRBJ1-1; D remains unclear. V dropped 3 bases and J dropped 4 bases, with 9 bases sitting between them. In germline, CDR1 is KGHSH, CDR2 LQKENI. The CDR3 spans 13 residues. The CDR3 spells CASSPPSGTEAFF. CDR3 nucleotides: TGTGCCAGCTCACCGCCTTCCGGCACTGAAGCTTTCTTT.

The chain combines TRBV6-6 with TRBJ2-7, with 8 positions matching TRBD1. This CDR3 has 15 amino acids. J lost 6 bases, V lost 2 bases, and 9 bases had no gene match. Germline loops: CDR1 MNHNY, CDR2 SVGAGI (reference sequence). DNA for the CDR3: TGTGCCAGCAGTTACCGGACAGGGTTGGAGTTCGAGCAGTACTTC. Protein sequence: CASSYRTGLEFEQYF.

The chain uses TRBV7-3 and TRBJ2-1; TRBD1 agrees at 7 bases. Losses at the gene ends were 1 base for V and 7 bases for J; bases not matched to a gene: 13. There are 17 residues in the CDR3. Germline V gene sequence: CDR1 SGHTA, CDR2 FQGTGA. The CDR3 coding sequence is TGTGCCAGCAGCTTAAGGCTTGTGAAGGGGGCGGTAAATGAGCAGTTCTTC. As protein: CASSLRLVKGAVNEQFF.

This clonotype was detected only a few times. The J gene is TRBJ2-7, the V gene TRBV11-3, with D hard to call. The V end lost 8 bases, the J end lost 3 bases, and 14 bases lay between the germline ends. CDR1 is SGHNT, CDR2 YENEEA, per germline. CDR3 size: 13 residues. The CDR3 loop reads CASCTALGYEQYF. CDR3 nucleotide sequence: TGTGCCAGCTGTACAGCCTTAGGCTACGAGCAGTACTTC.

The sample holds many counts of this clonotype. The chain uses TRBV18 and TRBJ2-5; D gene uncertain. Germline CDR1 reads KGHSH; CDR2 reads LQKENI. The CDR3 length is 15 residues. The V gene lost 0 bases and the J gene lost 1 base, with 9 bases spanning the gap. CDR3 region: CASSPPGRTQETQYF. DNA of the CDR3: TGTGCCAGCTCACCACCGGGCAGAACCCAAGAGACCCAGTACTTC.

This chain connects TRBV6-1 to TRBJ2-3; 16 bases match TRBD2. Germline lookup yields CDR1 MNHNS and CDR2 SASEGT. V was pared by 4 bases and J by 0 bases, with 7 bases of the junction left unmatched. This CDR3 has 19 residues. The CDR3 nucleotides are TGTGCCAGCAGTGTGGCCGGGACTAGCGGGAGGGCAAGCACAGATACGCAGTATTTT. It specifies CASSVAGTSGRASTDTQYF.

There are many counts of this clonotype. This chain joins TRBV6-5 and TRBJ2-2; perhaps TRBD2 as D (5 bases). V dropped 0 bases and J dropped 6 bases, with 8 bases sitting between them. Germline CDR1 is MNHEY and CDR2 is SVGAGI. CDR3 length: 14 amino acids. The CDR3 nucleotides read TGTGCCAGCAGTTACTCGACCGGGGCCGGGGAGCTGTTTTTT. Its translation: CASSYSTGAGELFF.